The 2 T cell receptor beta chains reported below all come from one sample, sequenced in a study of T cell responses to AZD1222 COVID-19 vaccine. This table comes from immunoSEQ multiplex PCR, and its TCRdb copy is limited to in-frame clones, with some not included. The top ten hold 2.5% to 4% of the sample, which has approximately 99,000 clones, approximately 86% seen once. The sample here was peripheral blood, taken on day 0 of AZD1222 vaccination. Receptor source: an adult in good health.

The rearrangement links TRBV5-1 to TRBJ2-2, with D possibly matching TRBD2 (6 bases). CDR3 length equals 13 residues. In germline, CDR1 is SGHRS, CDR2 YFSETQ. V lost 1 base, J lost 7 bases, and 8 bases lay in between. CDR3 DNA sequence: TGCGCCAGCAGCTTGACGACTAGCGGGGAGCTGTTTTTT. This sequence encodes CASSLTTSGELFF.

Note on this clone: The sample contains more than one DNA sequence encoding this CDR3. The gene calls are TRBV5-6 and TRBJ2-3, with no clear D. Looked up from germline, CDR1 is SGHDT and CDR2 is YYEEEE. Trimming cost V 4 bases and J 2 bases, with 5 bases left between them. The CDR3 has 12 residues. CDR3 DNA: TGTGCCAGCAGCCTTAACACAGATACGCAGTATTTT. This sequence encodes CASSLNTDTQYF.